The 13 T cell receptor beta chains reported below all come from one sample, sequenced in a study of CD8 T cells in Susac syndrome. Random hexamers were used to reverse transcribe an amount of roughly 0.5 to 1 ug RNA. One entry per CDR3 protein, called by TCRdb with MiXCR from the immunoSEQ multiplex PCR reads. The data show roughly 50,000 distinct CDR3 sequences, with 93% seen just once and 0.5% to 0.55% held by the top ten. Sequenced input: CD8+ T cells from PBMCs. All receptors derive from a human donor in good health.

The sample holds one count of this clonotype. The chain couples TRBV25-1 to TRBJ2-7; 11 nucleotides match TRBD1. J lost 2 bases, V lost 6 bases, and 3 bases had no gene match. Germline V gives CDR1 MGHDK, CDR2 SYGVNS. This CDR3 comprises 14 residues. The CDR3 bases are TGTGCCAGCAGGGTGGGACAGGGGGCCTACGAGCAGTACTTC. Translating it yields CASRVGQGAYEQYF.

This clonotype is a singleton in its sample. This chain uses TRBV28 with TRBJ2-1; TRBD2 agrees at 7 bases. The CDR3 length is 18 residues. V lost 3 bases to trimming and J lost 7 bases; unmatched junction nucleotides: 18. Germline V gene data show CDR1 as MDHEN and CDR2 as SYDVKM. The CDR3 here is CASSFPVERGYADNEQFF. The CDR3, as DNA: TGTGCCAGCAGTTTCCCCGTTGAGCGGGGCTACGCGGATAATGAGCAGTTCTTC.

The CDR3 coding sequence is TGTGCCAGCAGTCCAACCCAGGCCGCTAATGAAAAACTGTTTTTT. It is translated as CASSPTQAANEKLFF. This rearrangement joins TRBV28 to TRBJ1-4; D is unclear. CDR3 size: 15 residues. V shed 5 bases and J shed 3 bases, with 13 bases lying between them. CDR1 and CDR2 from the germline V gene are MDHEN and SYDVKM.

The chain is built from TRBV24-1 and TRBJ1-1; 7 bases match TRBD1. The germline V gene encodes CDR1 KGHDR and CDR2 SFDVKD. Trimming at V came to 4 bases and at J to 4 bases, leaving 14 bases not matched to a gene. The CDR3 is 17 amino acids. CDR3 nucleotide sequence: TGTGCCACCAGTGACTCCACCGCTGACAGGGTGGTCACTGAAGCTTTCTTT. Protein product: CATSDSTADRVVTEAFF.

The chain carries TRBV29-1 and TRBJ2-1; 8 positions match TRBD2. The CDR3 is 15 amino acids. CDR1 is SQVTM, CDR2 ANQGSEA, per germline. The V and J ends lost 7 bases and 6 bases, in that order; junction bases with no gene match: 14. CDR3 region: CSASRSGRGGNEQFF. In nucleotides, the CDR3 is TGCAGCGCCTCCCGAAGCGGGAGAGGTGGCAATGAGCAGTTCTTC.

The chain couples TRBV6-1 to TRBJ2-7; D is uncertain. Germline V CDR1 and CDR2: MNHNS, SASEGT. Trimming cost V 2 bases and J 3 bases, with 8 bases left between them. The CDR3 is 13 residues long. As DNA, the CDR3 is TGTGCCAGCAGTGAACCCCCGGACTACGAGCAGTACTTC. Its translation is CASSEPPDYEQYF.

The table lists this clonotype with a count of one. The chain combines TRBV7-9 with TRBJ2-3; 8 positions agree with TRBD1. The V gene end was trimmed by 5 bases and the J gene end by 2 bases; junction bases not matched to a gene: 12. This CDR3 has 17 amino acids. The germline V gene has CDR1 SEHNR and CDR2 FQNEAQ (reference sequence). In nucleotides, the CDR3 is TGTGCCAGCAGCCAATCCGGGACAGGAAGATCCACAGATACGCAGTATTTT. Protein sequence: CASSQSGTGRSTDTQYF. Based on the CDR3 plus reference TRBV7-9 and TRBJ2-3, the full variable domain is DTGVSQNPRHKITKRGQNVTFRCDPISEHNRLYWYRQTLGQGPEFLTYFQNEAQLEKSRLLSDRFSAERPKGSFSTLEIQRTEQGDSAMYLCASSQSGTGRSTDTQYFGPGTRLTVL.

This chain joins TRBV7-9 and TRBJ1-1; tentatively, D is TRBD1 (5 bases). V lost 3 bases, J lost 9 bases, and 8 bases lay in between. The CDR3 extends over 11 amino acids. Looked up from germline, CDR1 is SEHNR and CDR2 is FQNEAQ (reference sequence). CDR3 loop: CASSLRDQAFF. In nucleotides, the CDR3 is TGTGCCAGCAGCTTGCGGGACCAAGCTTTCTTT.

About this clonotype itself: Mismatch with germline at one junction end may stem from a read error. The J gene is TRBJ2-2, the V gene TRBV6-5, with D unresolved. Per germline, CDR1 MNHEY and CDR2 SVGAGI. The CDR3 sequence is 12 residues long. DNA for the CDR3: TGTGCCAGCAGCCTGAACGCCGGGGAGCTGTTTTTT. It translates to CASSLNAGELFF.

V usage is TRBV13 and J usage is TRBJ2-5; 7 bases are shared with TRBD2. Germline assignment: CDR1 PRHDT and CDR2 FYEKMQ (reference sequence). The CDR3 contains 16 residues. J was trimmed by 2 bases and V by 4 bases; bases with no gene match: 10. The CDR3 coding sequence is TGTGCCAGCAGCTCACGAACGGGAGGCCCGCAAGAGACCCAGTACTTC. Encoded protein: CASSSRTGGPQETQYF.

This clonotype was observed a few times. The V call is TRBV2, the J call TRBJ2-1, with a possible D match to TRBD2 (5 bases). Trimming took 8 bases from V and 10 from J, leaving 15 bases between them. From germline, CDR1 is SNHLY and CDR2 FYNNEI. CDR3 length equals 12 residues. In DNA, the CDR3 is TGTGCCAGCCTCCCGGGGTACGGGGAGCAGTTCTTC. Protein sequence: CASLPGYGEQFF.

This chain joins TRBV7-8 and TRBJ1-2, with D unclear. V was trimmed by 5 bases and J by 4 bases, leaving 11 bases between them. CDR1 is SGHVS, CDR2 FQNEAQ, per germline. CDR3 length equals 13 residues. CDR3: CASSLGPAYGYTF. CDR3 bases: TGTGCCAGCAGCCTAGGCCCAGCCTATGGCTACACCTTC.

V is TRBV4-1 and J is TRBJ2-1; 7 bases agree with TRBD1. V gave up 3 bases and J gave up 7 bases; unmatched junction bases: 6. The CDR3 is 14 amino acids. Looked up from germline, CDR1 is MGHRA and CDR2 is YSYEKL. DNA of the CDR3: TGCGCCAGCAGCCACTGGACAGGTCAAAATGAGCAGTTCTTC. This gives the protein CASSHWTGQNEQFF.